The 29 T cell receptor beta chains presented below share a single source sample, sequenced in a study of blood T cell repertoires in COVID-19. Profiled with immunoSEQ multiplex PCR; TCRdb holds only in-frame clones, not every one. There are approximately 150,000 clones in the sample; about nine tenths occur only once, and roughly two fifths lies in the top ten. Sequenced input: peripheral blood. The receptors shown here come from a man aged 50-59 years who had recovered from COVID-19.

This clone has a single count. The chain combines TRBV6-5 with TRBJ1-1, with 10 positions matching TRBD1. This CDR3 region has 15 residues. Germline V gene sequence: CDR1 MNHEY, CDR2 SVGAGI. The ends lost 6 bases at V and 3 bases at J; junction bases unmatched: 7. CDR3 DNA: TGTGCCAGCAGAAAAAAGGGACAGGGGTACACTGAAGCTTTCTTT. Its protein is CASRKKGQGYTEAFF.

CDR3 coding DNA: TGTGCCAGTAGTATAATTGTGGGCGGGAATGAGCAGTTCTTC. Amino acid sequence: CASSIIVGGNEQFF. This rearrangement joins TRBV19 to TRBJ2-1; weak D call: TRBD2 (5 bases). In germline, CDR1 is LNHDA, CDR2 SQIVND (reference sequence). The CDR3 consists of 14 residues. V lost 2 bases and J 7 bases, leaving 12 bases between the germline ends.

This chain joins TRBV5-1 and TRBJ1-4; maybe TRBD1 (5 bases). CDR1 and CDR2 (germline): SGHRS, YFSETQ. CDR3 size: 17 residues. Trimming took 4 bases from V and 3 from J, leaving 19 bases between them. The CDR3 is CASSQGLKTEPNEKLFF. CDR3 in DNA: TGCGCCAGCAGCCAGGGCCTCAAAACCGAGCCTAATGAAAAACTGTTTTTT.

Regarding this clone: Distinct nucleotide sequences in the sample also encode this CDR3. The chain employs TRBV6-1 and TRBJ1-5; unclear D gene. The germline V gene has CDR1 MNHNS and CDR2 SASEGT. V dropped 0 bases and J dropped 4 bases, with 7 bases sitting between them. The CDR3 sequence is 14 residues long. The CDR3 nucleotides are TGTGCCAGCAGTGAAGCGGGAGGGAATCAGCCCCAGCATTTT. The encoded protein is CASSEAGGNQPQHF.

The chain has TRBV4-2 and TRBJ2-7, with TRBD1 matching over 8 bases. Per the germline V gene, CDR1 is LGHNA and CDR2 is YNFKEQ. The CDR3 runs to 16 residues. Losses at the gene ends were 1 base for V and 1 base for J; bases not matched to a gene: 6. CDR3 sequence: CASSQGTGQESYEQYF. The CDR3 nucleotides are TGTGCCAGCAGCCAAGGCACGGGACAGGAGTCCTACGAGCAGTACTTC.

The rearrangement joins TRBV7-9 to TRBJ1-2; 9 nucleotides align to TRBD1. J gave up 4 bases and V 5 bases, and 8 bases lay outside the gene matches. CDR3 size: 15 residues. The germline gives CDR1 SEHNR, CDR2 FQNEAQ (reference sequence). The CDR3 bases are TGTGCCAGCAGCCTTTACCGGGACAGGGTCTATGGCTACACCTTC. It encodes CASSLYRDRVYGYTF.

The chain's CDR3 is CASSQGGQGVIELYGYTF. CDR3 DNA: TGCGCCAGCAGCCAAGGAGGACAGGGAGTAATTGAACTATATGGCTACACCTTC. The V call is TRBV4-3, the J call TRBJ1-2, with 8 bases lining up with TRBD1. Germline CDR1 LGHNA, CDR2 YSLEER. The CDR3 has 18 amino acids. Germline trimming cut 1 base from V and 5 bases from J; bases unmatched to any gene: 15.

This chain connects TRBV15 to TRBJ2-5; possible D gene TRBD2, 7 bases. Trimming took 6 bases from V and 5 from J, leaving 16 bases between them. Germline V gives CDR1 LNHNV, CDR2 YYDKDF (reference sequence). The CDR3 covers 14 residues. The CDR3 spells CATRFGGGWETQYF. The DNA for the CDR3 is TGTGCCACCAGATTTGGGGGGGGCTGGGAGACCCAGTACTTC.

The gene calls are TRBV5-4 and TRBJ1-3, with TRBD1 identical over 10 bases. This CDR3 spans 17 amino acids. The V segment lost 2 bases and the J segment 2 bases; nucleotides outside the gene matches: 7. Looked up from germline, CDR1 is SGHNT and CDR2 is YYREEE (reference sequence). The CDR3 reads CASSLQTGGAPGNTIYF. CDR3 DNA: TGTGCCAGCAGCTTACAGACAGGGGGCGCCCCTGGAAACACCATATATTTT. Full variable domain (missing parts from reference TRBV5-4 and TRBJ1-3): ETGVTQSPTHLIKTRGQQVTLRCSSQSGHNTVSWYQQALGQGPQFIFQYYREEENGRGNFPPRFSGLQFPNYSSELNVNALELDDSALYLCASSLQTGGAPGNTIYFGEGSWLTVV.

The chain recombines TRBV12-5 with TRBJ2-7, with a weak D call TRBD2 (6 bases). V was pared by 0 bases and J by 6 bases, with 24 bases between. The germline CDR1 and CDR2 sequences are LGHNT and FRNRAP. This CDR3 has 18 amino acids. CDR3 residues: CASGLVTLAGYTSPEQYF. DNA of the CDR3: TGTGCTAGTGGTTTGGTAACTCTTGCGGGGTATACGAGTCCCGAGCAGTACTTC.

The table lists this clone with a few counts. This chain joins TRBV4-2 and TRBJ1-1; the match to TRBD1 covers 10 bases. Germline V gene sequence: CDR1 LGHNA, CDR2 YNFKEQ. This CDR3 comprises 15 residues. The junction had 5 bases not matched to a gene; V was cut back by 4 bases and J by 3 bases. The CDR3 region is CASSPGTGEDTEAFF. The CDR3 coding sequence is TGTGCCAGCAGCCCCGGGACAGGGGAGGACACTGAAGCTTTCTTT.

CDR3 region: CASSDVGETRDEQYF. In DNA, the CDR3 is TGTGCCAGCAGTGACGTGGGGGAGACTAGGGACGAGCAGTACTTC. The rearrangement joins TRBV6-1 to TRBJ2-7; D is perhaps TRBD2 (6 bases). CDR3 length: 15 amino acids. The ends were cut back, 3 bases at V and 5 bases at J, with 17 bases in the middle. Germline CDR1 MNHNS, CDR2 SASEGT.

The chain has TRBV6-2 or TRBV6-3 and TRBJ1-2; 7 positions agree with TRBD1. Germline V lookup: CDR1 MNHEY, CDR2 SVGEGT. The CDR3 is 15 amino acids. Trimming at V came to 2 bases and at J to 2 bases, leaving 5 bases not matched to a gene. DNA of the CDR3: TGTGCCAGCAGTTACCTACCGGGACAGAACTATGGCTACACCTTC. It codes for CASSYLPGQNYGYTF.

V and J are TRBV7-9 and TRBJ2-5; TRBD1 agrees at 7 bases. The CDR3 has 14 residues. Trimming took 6 bases from V and 3 from J; bases not matched to a gene: 7. Germline V gene lookup returns CDR1 SEHNR and CDR2 FQNEAQ (reference sequence). The CDR3 DNA sequence: TGTGCCAGCAGATACAGGGGATCTGAAGAGACCCAGTACTTC. Protein: CASRYRGSEETQYF.

The rearrangement uses TRBV7-8 and TRBJ2-2; D is perhaps TRBD2 (6 bases). This CDR3 region has 18 residues. V lost 0 bases to trimming and J lost 1 base, with 15 bases between them. Germline loops: CDR1 SGHVS, CDR2 FQNEAQ. CDR3 nucleotides: TGTGCCAGCAGCTTAGCACGTGGAGGGATGGAGAACACCGGGGAGCTGTTTTTT. This sequence encodes CASSLARGGMENTGELFF.

This clone came up once. V is TRBV5-6 and J is TRBJ2-7; D is undetermined. Germline assignment: CDR1 SGHDT and CDR2 YYEEEE. Trimming cost V 0 bases and J 2 bases, with 6 bases left between them. The CDR3 spans 13 residues. CDR3 sequence: CASSLVEAYEQYF. In DNA, the CDR3 is TGTGCCAGCAGCTTGGTCGAGGCCTACGAGCAGTACTTC. The full variable domain, with the rest looked up from reference TRBV5-6 and TRBJ2-7, is DAGVTQSPTHLIKTRGQQVTLRCSPKSGHDTVSWYQQALGQGPQFIFQYYEEEERQRGNFPDRFSGHQFPNYSSELNVNALLLGDSALYLCASSLVEAYEQYFGPGTRLTVT.

This chain uses TRBV5-1 with TRBJ2-1, with D maybe TRBD2 (6 bases). Trimming took 4 bases from V and 4 from J, leaving 18 bases between them. Germline lookup yields CDR1 SGHRS and CDR2 YFSETQ. The CDR3 runs 16 residues. The CDR3 sequence is CASSPFAAGQYNEQFF. The CDR3 nucleotides read TGCGCCAGCAGCCCCTTCGCGGCGGGGCAATACAATGAGCAGTTCTTC. The complete variable domain, with remaining parts taken from reference TRBV5-1 and TRBJ2-1, reads KAGVTQTPRYLIKTRGQQVTLSCSPISGHRSVSWYQQTPGQGLQFLFEYFSETQRNKGNFPGRFSGRQFSNSRSEMNVSTLELGDSALYLCASSPFAAGQYNEQFFGPGTRLTVL.

The chain recombines TRBV5-1 with TRBJ2-5; D is undetermined. Between the trimmed V and J ends, which lost 1 base and 5 bases, there was a span of 9 bases. Germline-derived CDR1 and CDR2 are SGHRS and YFSETQ. This CDR3 region has 13 residues. The CDR3 spells CASSLSSSETQYF. The CDR3 region has the DNA TGCGCCAGCAGCTTGAGTAGTTCGGAGACCCAGTACTTC.

The rearrangement links TRBV11-3 to TRBJ1-3; TRBD1 matches 8 bases. The CDR3 contains 18 residues. Germline CDR1 and CDR2: SGHNT and YENEEA. The V segment lost 0 bases and the J segment 4 bases; nucleotides outside the gene matches: 11. The CDR3 spells CASSLDHRATGDGNTIYF. The CDR3 coding sequence is TGTGCCAGCAGCTTAGACCACCGCGCGACAGGGGACGGAAACACCATATATTTT.

This CDR3 is CASSLDLGTSYEQYF. The CDR3 DNA is TGTGCCAGCAGCTTAGATCTGGGGACAAGCTACGAGCAGTACTTC. The rearrangement uses TRBV11-3 and TRBJ2-7, with a tentative D call TRBD1 (6 bases). Trimming took off 0 bases at V and 3 bases at J, with 12 bases between the two ends. Germline CDR1 SGHNT, CDR2 YENEEA. The CDR3 loop spans 15 amino acids.

The chain links TRBV9 to TRBJ2-1, with TRBD1 identical over 9 bases. V shed 4 bases and J 13 bases; nucleotides not matched to a gene: 3. Germline loops: CDR1 SGDLS, CDR2 YYNGEE. The CDR3 spans 11 residues. CDR3 sequence: CASSTGQGQFF. In DNA form, the CDR3 reads TGTGCCAGCAGCACGGGACAGGGACAGTTCTTC.

V usage is TRBV6-5 and J usage is TRBJ1-5, with 9 bases that match TRBD1. Per the germline V gene, CDR1 is MNHEY and CDR2 is SVGAGI. CDR3 length equals 13 residues. V lost 6 bases, J lost 7 bases, and 4 bases stayed unmatched. CDR3 nucleotides: TGTGCCAGCAGCCGGGACAGGGAACAGCCCCAGCATTTT. Translated: CASSRDREQPQHF.

This rearrangement joins TRBV25-1 to TRBJ1-3; D is possibly TRBD1 (6 bases). There are 17 residues in the CDR3. The V end lost 6 bases, the J end lost 0 bases, and 18 bases lay between the germline ends. CDR1 and CDR2 (germline): MGHDK, SYGVNS. The CDR3 nucleotides are TGTGCCAGCAGCCAAGTAACGGACAGACTCTCTGGAAACACCATATATTTT. Protein sequence: CASSQVTDRLSGNTIYF.

The chain employs TRBV30 and TRBJ1-3; 10 nucleotides match TRBD1. The CDR3 has 13 residues. The V segment lost 2 bases and the J segment 8 bases; nucleotides outside the gene matches: 3. CDR1 and CDR2 from the germline V gene are GTSNPN and SVGIG (reference sequence). The CDR3 loop is CAWSRDRGDTIYF. The CDR3 coding sequence is TGTGCCTGGAGTCGGGACAGGGGTGACACCATATATTTT.

V and J are TRBV4-2 and TRBJ1-2; TRBD1 aligns across 11 bases. J gave up 8 bases and V 4 bases, and 9 bases lay outside the gene matches. The CDR3 is 15 amino acids. Germline V gene sequence: CDR1 LGHNA, CDR2 YNFKEQ. As DNA, the CDR3 is TGTGCCAGCAGCCCGCGGAGGGGACAGGGGGTAGGCTACACCTTC. Protein: CASSPRRGQGVGYTF.

This chain's CDR3 is CSAGGGLYEQYF. The CDR3 coding sequence is TGCAGCGCCGGGGGAGGGCTCTACGAGCAGTACTTC. This rearrangement joins TRBV29-1 to TRBJ2-7; 7 bases are shared with TRBD2. Trimming took 7 bases from V and 3 from J; bases not matched to a gene: 6. CDR3 length: 12 residues. Germline assignment: CDR1 SQVTM and CDR2 ANQGSEA.

This clone has a single count. This chain uses TRBV5-5 with TRBJ2-7; TRBD1 aligns across 8 bases. Germline V gene lookup returns CDR1 SGHKS and CDR2 YYEKEE (reference sequence). The CDR3 has 14 amino acids. After removal of 4 bases from V and 3 bases from J, the junction contained 6 bases not matched to a gene. The CDR3, as DNA: TGTGCCAGCAGCCCAGGGGGCGCGGGCTACGAGCAGTACTTC. Protein product: CASSPGGAGYEQYF.

The gene calls are TRBV6-4 and TRBJ2-3; TRBD2 matches 12 bases. Germline lookup yields CDR1 MRHNA and CDR2 SNTAGT. The CDR3 is 18 amino acids. Trimming cost V 0 bases and J 5 bases; bases outside gene matches: 9. This CDR3 is CASSDSPLAGGRGDTQYF. Here the CDR3 DNA reads TGTGCCAGCAGTGACTCGCCGCTAGCGGGGGGGCGGGGAGATACGCAGTATTTT.

The genes are TRBV6-5 and TRBJ1-1; D is unclear. The length of the CDR3 is 10 residues. Per the germline V gene, CDR1 is MNHEY and CDR2 is SVGAGI. CDR3: CALEETEAFF. The CDR3 DNA reads as TGTGCACTGGAGGAGACTGAAGCTTTCTTT.